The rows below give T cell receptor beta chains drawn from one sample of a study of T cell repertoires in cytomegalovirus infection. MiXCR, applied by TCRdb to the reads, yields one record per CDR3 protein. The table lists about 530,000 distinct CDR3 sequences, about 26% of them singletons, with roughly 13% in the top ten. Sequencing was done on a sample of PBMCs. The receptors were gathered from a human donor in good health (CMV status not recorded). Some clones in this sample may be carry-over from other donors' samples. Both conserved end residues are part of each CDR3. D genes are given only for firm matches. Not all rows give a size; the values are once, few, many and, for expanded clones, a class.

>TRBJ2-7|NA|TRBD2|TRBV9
CASSRFSGSGRESSYEQYF
TGTGCCAGCAGCCGTTTCTCTGGTAGCGGGAGGGAAAGCTCCTACGAGCAGTACTTC
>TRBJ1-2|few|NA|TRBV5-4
CASSLTTGEGYTF
TGTGCCAGCAGCTTGACCACTGGGGAAGGCTACACCTTC
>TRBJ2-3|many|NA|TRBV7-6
CASSLALRRGDTQYF
TGTGCCAGCAGCTTAGCCCTCCGGAGGGGGGATACGCAGTATTTT
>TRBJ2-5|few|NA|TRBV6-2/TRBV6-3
CASRRGGPSGETQYF
TGTGCCAGCAGGCGGGGAGGCCCTTCGGGGGAGACCCAGTACTTC
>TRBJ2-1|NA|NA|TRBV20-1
CSAPDSLGLDEQFF
TGCAGTGCGCCGGACTCCCTGGGCCTTGATGAGCAGTTCTTC
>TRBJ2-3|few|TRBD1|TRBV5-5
CASSIRDRGLADTQYF
TGTGCCAGCAGCATCCGGGACAGGGGGCTAGCAGATACGCAGTATTTT
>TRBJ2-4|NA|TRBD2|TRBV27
CASRMTSGRPSTGNIQYF
TGTGCCAGCAGAATGACTAGCGGGAGGCCTAGCACAGGGAACATTCAGTACTTC
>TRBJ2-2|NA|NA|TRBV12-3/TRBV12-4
CASSLAQFGAGELFF
TGTGCCAGCAGTTTAGCACAGTTTGGTGCCGGGGAGCTGTTTTTT
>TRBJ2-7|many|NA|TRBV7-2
CASSSGPHPYEQYF
TGTGCCAGCAGCTCGGGACCGCATCCCTACGAGCAGTACTTC
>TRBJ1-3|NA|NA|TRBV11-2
CASSSPPGNTIYF
TGTGCCAGCAGCTCCCCTCCCGGAAACACCATATATTTT
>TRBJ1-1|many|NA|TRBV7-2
CASSFGGRTFEAFF
TGTGCCAGCAGCTTTGGGGGACGCACTTTTGAGGCTTTCTTT
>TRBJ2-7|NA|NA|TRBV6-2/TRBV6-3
CASTRKLSYEQYF
TGTGCCAGCACCCGGAAACTCTCCTACGAGCAGTACTTC
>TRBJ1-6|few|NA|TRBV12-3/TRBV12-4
CASCLGSLYNSPLHF
TGTGCCAGCTGCCTAGGGTCCCTCTATAATTCACCCCTCCACTTT
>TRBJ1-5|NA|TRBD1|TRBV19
CAISSGQLNQPQHF
TGTGCCATATCCTCGGGACAGTTAAATCAGCCTCAGCATTTT
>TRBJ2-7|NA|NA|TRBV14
CASSHPGTGGYEQYF
TGTGCCAGCAGCCACCCCGGGACCGGGGGTTACGAGCAGTACTTC
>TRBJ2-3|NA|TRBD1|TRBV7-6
CASSPTPGQGDADTQYF
TGTGCCAGCAGCCCCACCCCGGGACAGGGGGACGCAGATACGCAGTATTTT
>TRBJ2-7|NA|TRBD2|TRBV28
CASSFLREGLGEQYF
TGTGCCAGCAGTTTCTTGCGGGAGGGCTTAGGCGAGCAGTACTTC
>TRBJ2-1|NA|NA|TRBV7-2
CASSSSSVDEQFF
TGTGCCAGCAGCTCATCTAGCGTCGATGAGCAGTTCTTC
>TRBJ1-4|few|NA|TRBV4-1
CASSQVWEGVVKLFF
TGCGCCAGCAGCCAAGTCTGGGAGGGAGTCGTAAAACTGTTTTTT
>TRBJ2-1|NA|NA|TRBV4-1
CARSLLAQSSYNEQFF
TGCGCCAGAAGCCTACTAGCCCAGAGCTCCTACAATGAGCAGTTCTTC
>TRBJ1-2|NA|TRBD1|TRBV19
CASRTGGGYGYTF
TGTGCCAGTAGGACAGGGGGTGGCTATGGCTACACCTTC
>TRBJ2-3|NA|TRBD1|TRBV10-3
CAISRQGAPTDTQYF
TGTGCCATCAGCAGACAGGGGGCACCCACAGATACGCAGTATTTT
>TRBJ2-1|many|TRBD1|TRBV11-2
CASSLLGGRGRGNEQFF
TGTGCCAGCAGCTTATTAGGGGGAAGGGGGCGCGGAAATGAGCAGTTCTTC
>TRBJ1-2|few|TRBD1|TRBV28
CASSLPGGTDYGYTF
TGTGCCAGCAGTTTACCAGGGGGCACTGACTATGGCTACACCTTC
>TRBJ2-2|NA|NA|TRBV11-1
CASSLTREPNTGELFF
TGTGCCAGCAGCTTAACCAGGGAACCGAACACCGGGGAGCTGTTTTTT
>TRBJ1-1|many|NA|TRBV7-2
CASSQSGNTEAFF
TGTGCCAGCAGTCAGTCGGGGAACACTGAAGCTTTCTTT
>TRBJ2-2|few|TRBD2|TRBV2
CASSEGLAVTGELFF
TGTGCCAGCAGTGAGGGACTAGCGGTCACCGGGGAGCTGTTTTTT
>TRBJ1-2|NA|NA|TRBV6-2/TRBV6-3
CATRQNYGYTF
TGTGCCACTAGACAGAACTATGGCTACACCTTC
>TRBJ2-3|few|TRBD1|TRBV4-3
CASSQDRGPDTQYF
TGCGCCAGCAGCCAAGACAGGGGGCCAGATACGCAGTATTTT
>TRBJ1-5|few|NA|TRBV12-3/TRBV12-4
CASSLLSGIYSNQPQHF
TGTGCCAGCAGTTTATTGTCGGGCATTTATAGCAATCAGCCCCAGCATTTT
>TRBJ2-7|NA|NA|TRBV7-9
CASSRVNPYEQYF
TGTGCCAGCAGCCGCGTGAATCCCTACGAGCAGTACTTC
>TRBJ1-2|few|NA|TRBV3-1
CASSQDLRSGYTF
TGTGCCAGCAGCCAAGATTTGAGGAGCGGCTACACCTTC
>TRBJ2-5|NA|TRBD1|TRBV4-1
CASKGARETQYF
TGCGCCAGCAAGGGGGCACGGGAGACCCAGTACTTC
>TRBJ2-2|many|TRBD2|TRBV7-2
CASSLYSGRNTGELFF
TGTGCCAGCAGCTTATACAGCGGGAGAAACACCGGGGAGCTGTTTTTT
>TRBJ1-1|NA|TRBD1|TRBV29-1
CSVQQGAFSTEAFF
TGCAGCGTTCAACAGGGGGCCTTTTCCACTGAAGCTTTCTTT
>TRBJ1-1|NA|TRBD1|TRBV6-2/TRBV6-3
CASSYGGTGGAWTEAFF
TGTGCCAGCAGTTACGGTGGGACAGGGGGCGCTTGGACTGAAGCTTTCTTT
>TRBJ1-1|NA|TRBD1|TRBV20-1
CSARPGGTENTEAFF
TGCAGTGCAAGGCCAGGGGGGACAGAGAACACTGAAGCTTTCTTT
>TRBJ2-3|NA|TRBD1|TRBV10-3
CAHGQGDTTDTQYF
TGTGCCCACGGACAGGGGGATACCACAGATACGCAGTATTTT